This TCR beta chain is drawn from a study of blood T cells in healthy people across ages. The study, taken as a whole, reports: Long-lived donors exceeded aged donors in naive CD4+ cells and diversity. As age increased, TCR beta diversity per million T cells fell in a roughly linear fashion.

The CDR3 has 13 amino acids. After removal of 6 bases from V and 3 bases from J, the junction contained 8 bases not matched to a gene. In germline, CDR1 is DFQATT, CDR2 SNEGSKA (reference sequence). On this clonotype itself: Its antigen is as yet unknown.

For the second PCR, which ran for about 7 to 11 cycles, a sample-barcoded 5' primer and a J-beta primer mix were used. All cDNA molecules were each tagged by a template-switch adaptor with 12 random nucleotides. The study obtained at least 3 million CDR3-containing paired-end reads from every sample. TCRdb independently ran MiXCR on the 5' RACE reads; one entry per CDR3 protein. The repertoire holds 1.5 million to 2 million distinct CDR3 sequences, with roughly 30% as singletons. This sequence joins TRBV20-1 and TRBJ2-7, with TRBD2 matching 7 bases. The source of this sequence is a woman aged 25 to 39 in good health. Sequences were obtained from blood. In nucleotides, the CDR3 is TGCAGTGCCATTAAGGGGAGGGGCTACGAGCAGTACTTC. Translating it yields CSAIKGRGYEQYF.